Sequencing of this TCR beta chain was carried out in a study of T cells in Graves' hyperthyroidism and ophthalmopathy. Study as a whole: Peripheral blood was obtained at initial diagnosis, preceding any treatment.

PBMCs were collected from an approximately 9 ml volume of fresh peripheral blood. This clonotype was observed a few times. Its antigen is still unknown. From RNA transcripts, TCR beta CDR3 regions were amplified. Researchers ran a first-round RT-PCR on the TCR CDR3 using the HTBI primer set. TCRdb itself ran the multiplex PCR reads through MiXCR, one entry per CDR3 protein. The sample shows hundreds of thousands of distinct CDR3 sequences, 15% to 20% of them seen only once. The study, taken as a whole, reports: The majority of expanded thyroid clonotypes above 0.001 also appeared in blood. The model identified upcoming ophthalmopathy a median approximately six months ahead of onset.

The length of the CDR3 is 14 residues. CDR1 and CDR2 (germline): SGHDT, YYEEEE. V lost 0 bases and J lost 6; bases outside the gene matches: 5. The sequence derives from a man aged 35-49 years with Graves' ophthalmopathy. The genes are TRBV5-6 and TRBJ1-2; TRBD1 aligns across 7 bases. The specimen sequenced was blood. The CDR3 DNA reads as TGTGCCAGCAGCTTGGACAGGGGAATGGATGGCTACACCTTC. Translated, it gives CASSLDRGMDGYTF.